The clone carrying this T cell receptor beta chain was counted between two and nine times. Its antigen is still unknown. The data are from a study of beta chain features in type 1 diabetes. Broader study findings: Sampled from patients, naive, central memory and Treg TCRB repertoires appeared more similar than those sampled from healthy donors. For Type 1 diabetes patients, all four CD4+ subsets carried TCRB CDR3s that were moderately but significantly shorter. Possibly, sequencing cDNA over-represented cells that had high TCR expression levels.

Reverse transcription of all isolated RNA meant that expressed TCRB transcripts were sequenced. Clones were sequenced by immunoSEQ multiplex PCR, and TCRdb holds only the in-frame ones, with some missing. Of 250,000 or so clones listed, approximately 15% were seen once; the top ten hold approximately 0.021%. Germline V lookup: CDR1 LNHDA, CDR2 SQIVND (reference sequence). This CDR3 spans 15 amino acids. V lost 6 bases and J lost 0; bases outside the gene matches: 5. The sequencing input was naive CD4+ T cells from blood. The gene calls are TRBV19 and TRBJ2-1, with 7 bases identical to TRBD2. The TCR was taken from a young man with type 1 diabetes. CDR3 residues: CASSLAESSYNEQFF. CDR3 coding DNA: TGTGCCAGTAGCCTAGCGGAAAGCTCCTACAATGAGCAGTTCTTC.